This T cell receptor beta chain was identified during a study of tumor-infiltrating lymphocytes in localized non-small cell lung cancer. This clone has only a few counts. Using immunoSEQ multiplex PCR, the repertoire was profiled, and TCRdb retains in-frame clones only, with some absent. The sample has 6,500 to 8,000 clones; around 78% are singletons. Germline CDR1 reads DFQATT; CDR2 reads SNEGSKA (reference sequence). V was cut by 7 bases and J by 9 bases, with 10 bases left in between. CDR3 length: 10 amino acids. The rearrangement joins TRBV20-1 to TRBJ2-1; maybe TRBD2 (6 bases). The sequenced sample consisted of uninvolved lung tissue not adjacent to the tumor. The TCR originated in a human donor with non-small cell lung cancer. CDR3 sequence reads: CSVADTEQFF. Here the CDR3 DNA reads TGCAGTGTAGCGGATACTGAGCAGTTCTTC.